This T cell receptor beta chain comes out of a study of long-term antiretroviral therapy in people with HIV. Background on the study: In the earliest collections, sampling predates the 2015 immediate-ART recommendation by about a decade.

V lost 0 bases and J 3 bases, leaving 7 bases between the germline ends. This CDR3 is 14 amino acids long. The germline V gene encodes CDR1 SGDLS and CDR2 YYNGEE. Survey-level resolution applied to immunoSEQ assay v3.0. Sequencing was designed to cover roughly 40,000-55,000 T-cell genomes in each sample. Clones were sequenced by immunoSEQ multiplex PCR, and TCRdb holds only the in-frame ones, with some missing. In the table there are 30,000 to 40,000 clones, around 97% of which are singletons. General study points: Diversity rose after ART but stayed below transplant donor controls.

Comment on this clone: The antigen is undetermined.

Sequencing used unsorted PBMCs, obtained 6.9 years after starting antiretroviral therapy. The V and J genes are TRBV9 and TRBJ1-3, with D possibly being TRBD1 (5 bases). This sequence was found in a young man with HIV. The CDR3 loop reads CASSVAGFGNTIYF. The CDR3 nucleotides are TGTGCCAGCAGCGTAGCAGGGTTTGGAAACACCATATATTTT.